Described below is a single T cell receptor (beta chain) sequence and its context. Its antigen specificity is not known. Base qualities were left out, and no much larger clone turns up one base away. The immunoSEQ hsTCRB v3.0 assay was used at survey level resolution for TRB variable region sequencing. The targeted TRB sequencing depth was about 40,000-55,000 T-cell genomes per sample. An Illumina MiSeq with a v3 150-cycle kit was used to sequence the pooled TRB libraries. In the source study's methods: Repertoire analysis ran in R within a reproducible Nextflow workflow covering QC, data transformation and analysis. Custom analyses were implemented in LymphoSeq2, an R package for AIRR-Seq data exploration. Several samples that yielded fewer than 5000 total TRB sequences were excluded, so that fewer than 200 HIV repertoires were analyzed. Among the 170 to 200 retained HIV repertoires, fewer than 65 were collected before ART initiation and 129 after ART initiation. Each repertoire was downsampled to 5000 TRB nucleotide sequences, and summary statistics were averaged across 100 downsampling iterations. The analysis kept only TRB sequences whose CDR3 regions were at least seven amino acids long. Diversity was assessed using a clonality score derived from Shannon entropy and using the Gini coefficient. In the repertoire networks, any two of the top 5000 CDR3 amino acid sequences were linked whenever the two sequences differed by an edit distance of one. For TRB CDR3 amino acid sequences, antigen specificity groups and MHC restriction were predicted with GLIPH2. Known CMV, EBV, HIV or tissue antigen associations were flagged by matching CDR3 amino acid sequences against VDJdb and McPAS-TCR. Pre-ART, post-ART and control groups were compared with Wilcoxon signed-rank tests and Holm-Bonferroni correction. What TCRdb holds here is the immuneACCESS table cut down to in-frame rearrangements. Part of the clones is not present; checked against another copy, under half of the missing clones reflect an unresolved V gene, and the others are unexplained. From that table come the V and J calls and clone size; the DNA was used to work out D and trimming. This sample lists approximately 24,000 clones; roughly 87% were detected once. The ten biggest clones cover roughly 5% of the sample.

This sample was included in a study of long-term antiretroviral therapy in people with HIV (dated by TCRdb to between 2021 and 2024). Context from the whole study: The earliest samples were collected approximately a decade before the 2015 WHO recommendation for immediate ART, a period when ART was typically delayed until CD4 counts fell. A retrospective serial study tested whether changes in peripheral blood TRB repertoire composition and diversity were associated with ART initiation and durable HIV suppression. The cohort contributed roughly 200 cryopreserved PBMC samples from 25 to 35 adults with confirmed HIV infection, collected serially over a mean of around six years (range 1-12). About 35% of the 30 participants with HIV were female. No cross-contamination during QIAcube processing turned up in test extractions that ran a monoclonal T-cell line alongside some 34 polyclonal samples.

The CDR3, cysteine through phenylalanine, is 14 amino acids long. Left in the record is the CDR3 DNA by itself, 42 bases read in frame from the first base. In the germline V gene, CDR1 corresponds to KGHSH and CDR2 to LQKENI. Trimming costs V 3 bases and J 1 base, and their ends lie 9 bases apart. What the study reported, not specific to this receptor: Because pre-ART samples had limited cell numbers, profiling was done on unsorted PBMC rather than on sorted CD4+ and CD8+ T cells. Owing to limited PBMC availability, only the TCR beta chain was sequenced, without alpha chain pairing. Starting ART was linked to a significant rise in TRB diversity, yet even after long-term ART the diversity remained significantly lower than in transplant donor controls. No data were available on ART adherence, viral resistance or therapy changes, limiting inferences about post-ART repertoire changes. The samples span the years 2004 to 2017, and the ART regimens used may be less effective than current regimens. Compared with controls, HIV repertoires had narrower CDR3 length ranges, and the network structure pointed to an antigen-experienced repertoire that shifted only slightly toward naive after ART. At every time point, the repertoire was dominated by expanded TRB clones first identified before ART initiation, although this dominance fluctuated and, in many PLHIV, declined after ART.

Inclusion was restricted to participants for whom at least one PBMC sample before ART initiation and at least two post-ART samples were available. Treatment was received in the United States of America by all participants with HIV. Before DNA extraction, cryopreserved samples of 1-10 million PBMC were thawed and then washed. At the time of the earliest PBMC sample, participants with HIV were aged between about 20 and 54 years. Per participant, PBMC samples came from 1-4 timepoints prior to ART initiation and 2-8 timepoints following ART initiation, for a median of 7 samples. Serial HIV viral load, CD4+ T-cell count, ART history and demographic data were obtained for every participant. A Qiagen kit on a QIAcube was used to extract genomic DNA from unsorted PBMC, with samples processed in batches of 12.

The input for sequencing was unsorted PBMCs, taken 1.1 years before starting antiretroviral therapy. The receptor comes from a woman aged 30 to 39 with HIV. This receptor chain uses TRBV18 and TRBJ1-1; possibly the D gene is TRBD1, per 5 matching bases. CDR3 reads: CASSPSDTNTEAFF. The sequenced DNA: TGTGCCAGCTCACCCTCGGACACGAACACTGAAGCTTTCTTT.